This T cell receptor (beta chain) originates from a study of T cell responses to AZD1222 COVID-19 vaccine. Clones were read by immunoSEQ multiplex PCR, and TCRdb kept only the in-frame ones, dropping some. The sample lists about 140,000 clones, about 90% occurring once. The V gene's germline CDR1 is SGHRS and CDR2 YFSETQ. The CDR3 runs to 17 residues. V was pared by 1 base and J by 8 bases, with 19 bases between. The starting material was peripheral blood, obtained on day 0 of AZD1222 vaccination. The TCR comes from an adult in good health. The chain uses TRBV5-1 and TRBJ1-6; weak D call: TRBD1 (6 bases). The CDR3 DNA reads as TGCGCCAGCAGCTTGATAACAGGGAATATTGGGGATTCACCCCTCCACTTT. This codes for CASSLITGNIGDSPLHF. Full variable domain (remainder filled in from reference TRBV5-1 and TRBJ1-6): KAGVTQTPRYLIKTRGQQVTLSCSPISGHRSVSWYQQTPGQGLQFLFEYFSETQRNKGNFPGRFSGRQFSNSRSEMNVSTLELGDSALYLCASSLITGNIGDSPLHFGNGTRLTVT.